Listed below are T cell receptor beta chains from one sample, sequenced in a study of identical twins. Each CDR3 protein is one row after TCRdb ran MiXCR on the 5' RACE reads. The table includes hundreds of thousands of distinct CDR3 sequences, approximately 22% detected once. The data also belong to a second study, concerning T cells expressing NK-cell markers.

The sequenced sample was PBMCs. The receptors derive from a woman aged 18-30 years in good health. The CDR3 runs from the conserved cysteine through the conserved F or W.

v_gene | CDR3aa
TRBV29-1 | CSVGRSGQTRRGYTF
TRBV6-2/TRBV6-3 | CASRYLARFPDTQYF
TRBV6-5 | CASSYLSVAGGTDTQYF
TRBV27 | CASSLSVLAGTEAFF
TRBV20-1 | CSARRAGGYTGELFF
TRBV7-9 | CASSLAGRDEQFF
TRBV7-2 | CASSFWYSGANVLTF
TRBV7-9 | CASSLGTPNYGYTF
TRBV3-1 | CASSQDGQAAIHF
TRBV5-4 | CASSSGIQRETYEQYF
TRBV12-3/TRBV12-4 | CASSLIEGQPQHF
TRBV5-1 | CGSGEFTGELFF
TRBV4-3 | CASSQESPRQVQTQYF
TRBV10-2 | CASTEVGRGGSNEQFF
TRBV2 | CARQREFGTTDEQFF
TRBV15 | CATSRDVGYEQFF
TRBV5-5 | CASSLQATLTGEAFF
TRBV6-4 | CASRGYRTQYF
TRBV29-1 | CSVGARGGASTDTQYF
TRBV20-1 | CSASDREETQYF
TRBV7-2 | CASSPEYYVNTEAFF
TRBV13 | CASSLGTGVAKNIQYF
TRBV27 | CASSLSITGETQYF
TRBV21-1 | CASSGVAGDGELFF
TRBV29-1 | CSAKEGTGHRTQYF
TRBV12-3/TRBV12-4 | CASIGQREQFF
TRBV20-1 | CSAPDQRYEQYF
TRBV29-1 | CSVASRDTGELFF
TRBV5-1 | CASSPEFRAAGELFF
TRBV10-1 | CASSERQRAGELFF
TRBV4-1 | CASSQVGGAEAFF
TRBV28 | CASRSRVAGSYEQYF
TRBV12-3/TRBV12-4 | CASGRGIEQYF